This TCR beta chain was identified in a study of blood T cell repertoires in COVID-19. The wider study: Samples representing acute and convalescent COVID-19 were sourced from the United States, Italy and Spain. Sources were T cells, B-cell-depleted T cells, or PBMCs; the material itself was cDNA or gDNA.

This table comes from immunoSEQ multiplex PCR, and its TCRdb copy is limited to in-frame clones, with some not included. The top ten hold 9.5% to 15% of the sample, which has under 300,000 clones, around 85% seen once. This clone was observed a single time. Enrolled during active infection, Seattle patients were then followed longitudinally. V was trimmed by 0 bases and J by 1 base, leaving 6 bases between them. Germline V lookup: CDR1 MDHEN, CDR2 SYDVKM. The CDR3 consists of 15 residues. Source material: peripheral blood. V and J are TRBV28 and TRBJ2-2; the D gene is possibly TRBD2 (5 bases). The origin of this receptor is a woman in her twenties or thirties with COVID-19, enrolled during active disease. CDR3 coding DNA: TGTGCCAGCAGTTTATGGCGGGTGAACACCGGGGAGCTGTTTTTT. This sequence encodes CASSLWRVNTGELFF.